What follows are 11 T cell receptor beta chains derived from one specimen sequenced in a study of TIL therapy for anti-PD-1-resistant metastatic lung cancer (dated by TCRdb to 2020 to 2022). The immunoSEQ v3 hsTCRB kit was used to amplify TCR beta CDR3 regions from genomic DNA through bias-controlled multiplex PCR. The clones in this table, taken by TCRdb from immuneACCESS, are in-frame only. Not every clone is retained; where verified, under half of the shortfall comes from an unresolved V gene, and the cause of the rest is unknown. Across this sample there are 95,000 or so clones, with roughly two thirds seen only once. The ten largest clones capture 11% of the sample. The intended sense of this specimen's time point label: pre-treatment sample, taken before nivolumab and TIL therapy. Excised metastases, mostly pleural nodules or supraclavicular lymph nodes, were used as baseline tumor samples and were taken from the same resection from which TIL were grown.

Sequenced material: tumor tissue, taken at baseline. These receptors all stem from a person between 25 and 79 years old with non-small cell lung cancer.

The V call is TRBV28, the J call TRBJ1-6; no firm D call. The germline CDR1 and CDR2 sequences are MDHEN and SYDVKM. This CDR3 contains 15 residues. Trimming shortened V by 7 bases and J by 0 bases, and 10 bases separated the two germline ends. The CDR3 spells CASTKDLSYNSPLHF. The CDR3 coding sequence is TGTGCCAGCACCAAGGACCTCTCCTATAATTCACCCCTCCACTTT.

This CDR3 reads CASSLLESSYNSPLHF. The CDR3, as DNA: TGTGCCAGCTCACTCCTAGAGAGCTCCTATAATTCACCCCTCCACTTT. The rearrangement links TRBV18 to TRBJ1-6; D is uncertain. CDR1 is KGHSH, CDR2 LQKENI, per germline. The CDR3 totals 16 residues. V was pared by 4 bases and J by 0 bases, with 10 bases between.

The chain couples TRBV29-1 to TRBJ1-2; TRBD1 might be the D (6 bases). Trimming pared 0 bases from V and 8 bases from J, leaving 16 bases between. Germline CDR1 reads SQVTM; CDR2 reads ANQGSEA. CDR3 length: 14 amino acids. The CDR3, as DNA: TGCAGCGTTGAAGAGGGGGGCAGAGGGGGAGGCTACACCTTC. Residues: CSVEEGGRGGGYTF.

This clone was detected only once. The chain couples TRBV5-3 to TRBJ1-5; D is possibly TRBD1 (5 bases). TRBV5-3 carries the ORF label, with uncertain function. This CDR3 has 18 amino acids. V lost 0 bases and J lost 0, with 16 bases in between. In nucleotides, the CDR3 is TGTGCCAGAAGCTTGGGTGGTATGACAGACCCTAGCAATCAGCCCCAGCATTTT. This translates into CARSLGGMTDPSNQPQHF.

The CDR3 DNA reads as TGTGCCAGCAGTGGACAGGGTTCGGGTGAAAAACTGTTTTTT. Protein sequence: CASSGQGSGEKLFF. This rearrangement joins TRBV2 to TRBJ1-4; TRBD1 matches 7 bases. Germline CDR1 reads SNHLY; CDR2 reads FYNNEI. This CDR3 contains 14 residues. V was pared by 4 bases and J by 7 bases, with 6 bases of the junction left unmatched.

This chain joins TRBV7-3 and TRBJ1-5; 8 bases fit TRBD1. Germline V gene data show CDR1 as SGHTA and CDR2 as FQGTGA. CDR3 length: 15 amino acids. Trimming cost V 5 bases and J 1 base; bases outside gene matches: 4. The CDR3 DNA follows: TGTGCCAGCAGCGAGACAGGGGACAGCAATCAGCCCCAGCATTTT. Translating gives CASSETGDSNQPQHF.

The chain uses TRBV11-2 and TRBJ2-7, with 7 bases that match TRBD1. The germline gives CDR1 SGHAT, CDR2 FQNNGV. The CDR3 is 14 residues long. V lost 1 base to trimming and J lost 3 bases; unmatched junction nucleotides: 3. The CDR3 spells CASSLGRGFYEQYF. CDR3 nucleotide sequence: TGTGCCAGCAGCTTAGGCAGGGGGTTCTACGAGCAGTACTTC.

The chain employs TRBV5-1 and TRBJ2-1; the match to TRBD2 covers 8 bases. CDR1 and CDR2 from the germline V gene are SGHRS and YFSETQ. This CDR3 has 16 residues. Unmatched junction bases numbered 6, after V lost 4 bases and J lost 0 bases. The CDR3 protein is CASSPTGTSSYNEQFF. Written as DNA, the CDR3 is TGCGCCAGCAGCCCGACCGGGACTAGCTCCTACAATGAGCAGTTCTTC. Using reference TRBV5-1 and TRBJ2-1 for the parts outside the CDR3, the full variable domain is KAGVTQTPRYLIKTRGQQVTLSCSPISGHRSVSWYQQTPGQGLQFLFEYFSETQRNKGNFPGRFSGRQFSNSRSEMNVSTLELGDSALYLCASSPTGTSSYNEQFFGPGTRLTVL.

The chain joins TRBV6-2 or TRBV6-3 to TRBJ1-5; D gene ambiguous. The CDR3 contains 12 residues. V gave up 6 bases and J gave up 11 bases, with 14 bases separating them. Germline V lookup: CDR1 MNHEY, CDR2 SVGEGT. CDR3 nucleotide sequence: TGTGCCAGCAGCCCATGGAAACTCGCCCAGCATTTT. Amino acid sequence: CASSPWKLAQHF.

The chain joins TRBV6-5 to TRBJ2-1; D is perhaps TRBD1 or TRBD2 (7 bases each). The V and J ends lost 4 bases and 8 bases respectively, with 21 bases between them. Germline CDR1 and CDR2: MNHEY and SVGAGI. The CDR3 is made up of 16 amino acids. This CDR3 reads CASSLRTGRAGDEQFF. CDR3 nucleotides: TGTGCCAGCAGTTTACGGACAGGTCGGGCGGGGGATGAGCAGTTCTTC.

V is TRBV6-5 and J is TRBJ2-1; D perhaps matches TRBD1 (6 bases). There are 12 residues in the CDR3. Germline CDR1 MNHEY, CDR2 SVGAGI. V lost 11 bases to trimming and J lost 15 bases, with 23 bases between them. The CDR3 sequence is CAVRGNLPLVFF. The CDR3 nucleotides read TGTGCCGTAAGGGGGAACCTGCCCTTAGTGTTCTTC.